This T cell receptor beta chain was sequenced during a study of cytomegalovirus exposure and HLA in healthy donors. The PCR used 60 Vbeta and 13 Jbeta primers. Profiled with immunoSEQ multiplex PCR; TCRdb holds only in-frame clones, not every one. The sample has 150,000 to 200,000 clones, over 75% seen once. CDR3 length: 13 amino acids. The V and J ends lost 6 bases and 4 bases respectively, with 9 bases between them. The V gene's germline CDR1 is MNHNY and CDR2 SVGAGI (reference sequence). This clonotype was sampled from a man aged 50-60 years in good health and CMV-seropositive. The chain uses TRBV6-6 and TRBJ2-2, with no clear D. The sample taken for sequencing was PBMCs. CDR3 nucleotide sequence: TGTGCCAGCAGCTTAAAGAGCACCGGGGAGCTGTTTTTT. It codes for CASSLKSTGELFF.